This TCR beta chain was retrieved from a study of CD8+CD57+ T cells in acquired aplastic anemia. Turning to the study itself: Mean DNA quantity obtained from sorted CD4+ and CD8+ cells was around 3.2 ug. Whole-study results and caveats: With respect to CD8+ Simpson's diversity, patients and controls did not differ significantly. Patients and controls shared under 35 CD8+ CDR3 sequences, highly expressed in patients.

Profiling of TCR beta VDJ combinations and CDR3 sequences used genomic DNA as template. TCRdb re-derived calls from the reads in MiXCR, one entry per CDR3 protein. This table holds hundreds of thousands of distinct CDR3 sequences, 25% to 40% found once. For this clonotype: What it binds is unknown.

Patients who underwent sequencing had shown CD8+CD57+ cell expansion by flow cytometry. The patients, all of them, had severe acquired aplastic anemia. Trimming took 0 bases from V and 0 from J, leaving 10 bases between them. Germline V CDR1 and CDR2: SGHRS, YFSETQ. The CDR3 length is 16 residues. The sequenced material came from sorted CD4+, CD8+, or CD8+CD57+ T cells (not recorded which) from PBMCs. V usage is TRBV5-1 and J usage is TRBJ1-3, with no clear D. The receptor's source is a human donor with aplastic anemia. The CDR3 region is CASSLVPIISGNTIYF. The DNA of the CDR3 is TGCGCCAGCAGCTTGGTCCCGATTATCTCTGGAAACACCATATATTTT.